This TCR beta chain was sequenced during a study of cytomegalovirus exposure and HLA in healthy donors. Trimming at V came to 1 base and at J to 3 bases, leaving 7 bases not matched to a gene. The CDR3 is 17 amino acids. Germline V gives CDR1 SGHTA, CDR2 FQGNSA. The PCR was carried out with 60 Vbeta primers and 13 Jbeta primers. The data were produced by immunoSEQ multiplex PCR, yet TCRdb's version contains in-frame clones alone and is incomplete. Among roughly 130,000 clones, around 81% were seen once, and the ten largest hold around 1.9%. This clone has a handful of counts. The sequenced sample consisted of PBMCs. This receptor was identified in a woman aged 50 to 60 in good health and CMV-seronegative. The chain has TRBV7-2 and TRBJ2-7; 12 bases are shared with TRBD2. In nucleotides, the CDR3 is TGTGCCAGCAGCTTAGGTCCTAGCGGGAGGGTATACTACGAGCAGTACTTC. Residues: CASSLGPSGRVYYEQYF.